The 29 T cell receptor beta chains reported below all come from one sample, sequenced in a study of early T cells in non-severe SARS-CoV-2 infection. One entry per CDR3 protein, called by TCRdb with MiXCR from the 5' RACE reads. Of under 70,000 distinct CDR3 sequences in the sample, approximately 5.9% are singletons; the top ten hold around 3.3%. Here the sequenced sample was whole blood, taken at baseline. The receptors stem from an adult who was a healthcare worker with PCR-confirmed SARS-CoV-2 infection or an uninfected control (not recorded which).

This clonotype was seen a handful of times. The chain combines TRBV6-1 with TRBJ2-7; 10 positions agree with TRBD1. This CDR3 has 13 amino acids. V shed 9 bases and J 4 bases; nucleotides not matched to a gene: 6. The germline gives CDR1 MNHNS, CDR2 SASEGT. The CDR3 here is CASRGQGRYEQYF. The CDR3 DNA follows: TGTGCCAGTAGGGGACAGGGGCGGTACGAGCAGTACTTC.

This clonotype was seen at least ten times. The rearrangement joins TRBV28 to TRBJ1-2; 10 bases match TRBD1. The CDR3 is made up of 15 amino acids. With 6 bases clipped from V and 2 bases from J, the junction kept 6 bases outside the gene matches. The germline CDR1 and CDR2 sequences are MDHEN and SYDVKM. CDR3 coding DNA: TGTGCCAGCAGCCCTAGGACAGGGGGGAACTATGGCTACACCTTC. This codes for CASSPRTGGNYGYTF.

This clonotype came up a few times. V usage is TRBV18 and J usage is TRBJ2-7; a weak D match, TRBD1 (5 bases). The germline CDR1 and CDR2 sequences are KGHSH and LQKENI. Trimming pared 0 bases from V and 0 bases from J, leaving 12 bases between. The length of the CDR3 is 16 residues. CDR3 in DNA: TGTGCCAGCTCACCACCGGGCAGGGTAAGCTCCTACGAGCAGTACTTC. Amino acid sequence: CASSPPGRVSSYEQYF.

This clonotype was counted many times. The J gene is TRBJ2-1, the V gene TRBV3-1; D not resolved. This CDR3 has 14 amino acids. Germline assignment: CDR1 LGHDT and CDR2 YNNKEL (reference sequence). The germline V and J ends were trimmed by 0 bases and 7 bases, with 10 bases remaining between them. This CDR3 is CASSQDSRRNEQFF. CDR3 nucleotides: TGTGCCAGCAGCCAAGATAGCAGGCGGAATGAGCAGTTCTTC.

There are many counts of this clonotype. The CDR3 nucleotides read TGTGCCAGCACCAACCCGGGAGGCAGCTCCTACGAGCAGTACTTC. Protein: CASTNPGGSSYEQYF. The genes are TRBV28 and TRBJ2-7; 7 bases align to TRBD2. CDR1 is MDHEN, CDR2 SYDVKM, per germline. V dropped 7 bases and J dropped 0; count of bases not matched to a gene: 9. This CDR3 region has 15 residues.

This clonotype has at least ten counts. V is TRBV7-3 and J is TRBJ2-3, with 7 positions matching TRBD2. Germline V gene data show CDR1 as SGHTA and CDR2 as FQGTGA. The CDR3 spans 15 residues. Trimming cost V 6 bases and J 1 base; bases outside gene matches: 7. The CDR3: CASSSREAGTDTQYF. The CDR3 DNA follows: TGTGCCAGCAGTTCCCGGGAGGCAGGCACAGATACGCAGTATTTT.

This clonotype was recorded a few times. The rearrangement links TRBV6-5 to TRBJ2-2, with TRBD2 as a possible D gene (6 bases). V was clipped by 3 bases and J by 4 bases, with 9 bases between them. This CDR3 spans 14 amino acids. Germline values: CDR1 MNHEY, CDR2 SVGAGI. The CDR3 DNA is TGTGCCAGCAGTTATGGGGACTCCACCGGGGAGCTGTTTTTT. Translation gives CASSYGDSTGELFF.

This clonotype was detected a few times. V is TRBV28 and J is TRBJ1-5, with 9 bases identical to TRBD1. CDR3 size: 16 residues. The germline V gene encodes CDR1 MDHEN and CDR2 SYDVKM. With 6 bases clipped from V and 4 bases from J, the junction kept 10 bases outside the gene matches. CDR3 bases: TGTGCCAGCAGGTCACAGGGGGCGCGAAGGAATCAGCCCCAGCATTTT. Protein sequence: CASRSQGARRNQPQHF.

This clonotype has only a few counts. The chain combines TRBV5-1 with TRBJ2-2; 7 nucleotides line up with TRBD1. Germline CDR1 SGHRS, CDR2 YFSETQ. V lost 4 bases, J lost 3 bases, and 9 bases stayed unmatched. The length of the CDR3 is 16 residues. Here the CDR3 reads CASSPRTGSDTGELFF. The DNA for the CDR3 is TGCGCCAGCAGCCCCCGGACAGGATCGGACACCGGGGAGCTGTTTTTT. Full variable domain (rest looked up from reference TRBV5-1 and TRBJ2-2): KAGVTQTPRYLIKTRGQQVTLSCSPISGHRSVSWYQQTPGQGLQFLFEYFSETQRNKGNFPGRFSGRQFSNSRSEMNVSTLELGDSALYLCASSPRTGSDTGELFFGEGSRLTVL.

The chain has TRBV5-1 and TRBJ2-7, with unresolved D. The CDR3 is made up of 14 amino acids. Trimming took off 0 bases at V and 2 bases at J, with 9 bases between the two ends. Germline V gene data show CDR1 as SGHRS and CDR2 as YFSETQ. CDR3 DNA sequence: TGCGCCAGCAGCTTGGCTTCGGTAACCTACGAGCAGTACTTC. Its protein is CASSLASVTYEQYF.

This clonotype was seen repeatedly, ten times or more. V usage is TRBV29-1 and J usage is TRBJ1-1; D is ambiguous. V lost 1 base, J lost 1 base, and 4 bases lay in between. This CDR3 spans 12 amino acids. Germline V lookup: CDR1 SQVTM, CDR2 ANQGSEA. CDR3 sequence reads: CSVEAANTEAFF. For the CDR3, the DNA is TGCAGCGTTGAAGCCGCGAACACTGAAGCTTTCTTT.

A few counts support this clonotype. The V and J genes are TRBV2 and TRBJ1-5, with D possibly TRBD1 on 6 matching bases. CDR3 length equals 13 residues. The V and J ends lost 10 bases and 1 base respectively, with 11 bases between them. CDR1 is SNHLY and CDR2 is FYNNEI in the germline V gene. CDR3 amino acids: CATCGGSNQPQHF. CDR3 nucleotide sequence: TGTGCCACCTGTGGGGGCAGCAATCAGCCCCAGCATTTT. The entire variable domain, with the rest obtained from reference TRBV2 and TRBJ1-5, is as follows: EPEVTQTPSHQVTQMGQEVILRCVPISNHLYFYWYRQILGQKVEFLVSFYNNEISEKSEIFDDQFSVERPDGSNFTLKIRSTKLEDSAMYFCATCGGSNQPQHFGDGTRLSIL.

Many counts were recorded for this clonotype. This chain uses TRBV28 with TRBJ1-1; 7 positions match TRBD1. In germline, CDR1 is MDHEN, CDR2 SYDVKM. J gave up 3 bases and V 3 bases, and 10 bases lay outside the gene matches. The CDR3 spans 16 residues. The CDR3 loop is CASSFLMTGSDTEAFF. As DNA, the CDR3 is TGTGCCAGCAGTTTCCTTATGACAGGGTCGGACACTGAAGCTTTCTTT.

The chain couples TRBV3-1 to TRBJ1-4, with D perhaps TRBD1 (5 bases). V shed 5 bases and J shed 7 bases, with 20 bases lying between them. This CDR3 region has 16 residues. Germline V gene lookup returns CDR1 LGHDT and CDR2 YNNKEL (reference sequence). CDR3 nucleotides: TGTGCCAGCAGCTCCACGACTACAGGACCCTTTGAAAAACTGTTTTTT. Translated: CASSSTTTGPFEKLFF.

In regard to this clonotype: The junction departs from germline at one end; a sequencing error may be responsible. The chain uses TRBV2 and TRBJ2-5, with 9 positions matching TRBD2. The CDR3 spans 16 residues. Germline loops: CDR1 SNHLY, CDR2 FYNNEI. CDR3 sequence reads: CVSSEQAGGLQETQYF. DNA for the CDR3: TGTGTCAGCAGTGAACAAGCGGGAGGCCTCCAAGAGACCCAGTACTTC.

This clonotype was seen only a few times. This chain connects TRBV19 to TRBJ2-1; 8 bases agree with TRBD1. CDR1 and CDR2 from the germline V gene are LNHDA and SQIVND (reference sequence). The CDR3 loop spans 13 amino acids. V lost 6 bases and J lost 8; bases outside the gene matches: 6. The CDR3 here is CASRRDRWDEQFF. The DNA of the CDR3 is TGTGCCAGTAGGCGGGACAGGTGGGATGAGCAGTTCTTC.

This clonotype has a count of ten or more. The gene calls are TRBV20-1 and TRBJ2-7, with D possibly TRBD1 on 5 matching bases. From germline, CDR1 is DFQATT and CDR2 SNEGSKA (reference sequence). This CDR3 spans 13 amino acids. The germline V and J ends were trimmed by 6 bases and 0 bases, with 12 bases remaining between them. The chain's CDR3 is CSAGRTFSYEQYF. As DNA, the CDR3 is TGCAGTGCGGGGCGCACCTTCTCCTACGAGCAGTACTTC.

Ten or more counts support this clonotype. V is TRBV28 and J is TRBJ2-5, with no clear D. The CDR3 runs 13 residues. Deletions cut 6 bases from V and 5 bases from J, with 13 bases between. The germline gives CDR1 MDHEN, CDR2 SYDVKM. CDR3 sequence reads: CASRGTQEETQYF. DNA of the CDR3: TGTGCCAGCAGAGGAACTCAGGAGGAGACCCAGTACTTC.

The DNA for the CDR3 is TGTGCCAGCTCACCTGTGCGGGTGAAAAACATTCAGTACTTC. Protein sequence: CASSPVRVKNIQYF. The chain employs TRBV18 and TRBJ2-4; D is possibly TRBD2 (5 bases). The CDR3 loop spans 14 amino acids. V was pared by 3 bases and J by 4 bases, with 10 bases between. Germline V gene data show CDR1 as KGHSH and CDR2 as LQKENI.

This clonotype was counted at least ten times. CDR3 residues: CASSESGQFGDNEQFF. The CDR3 DNA reads TGCGCCAGCAGTGAGTCAGGACAGTTCGGGGACAATGAGCAGTTCTTC. The chain has TRBV10-1 and TRBJ2-1, with D perhaps matching TRBD1 (6 bases). The germline gives CDR1 WNHNN, CDR2 SYGVQD (reference sequence). The ends were cut back, 0 bases at V and 5 bases at J, with 14 bases in the middle. The CDR3 extends over 16 amino acids.

The sample holds many counts of this clonotype. The rearrangement uses TRBV7-2 and TRBJ2-1; possibly TRBD2 for D (6 bases). V dropped 5 bases and J dropped 0 bases, with 14 bases sitting between them. Germline V gives CDR1 SGHTA, CDR2 FQGNSA. This CDR3 has 16 amino acids. CDR3 nucleotides: TGTGCCAGCAGCCGCGTAGCGGCTAGCTCCTACAATGAGCAGTTCTTC. Encoded protein: CASSRVAASSYNEQFF. The complete variable domain, with remaining parts taken from reference TRBV7-2 and TRBJ2-1, reads GAGVSQSPSNKVTEKGKDVELRCDPISGHTALYWYRQSLGQGLEFLIYFQGNSAPDKSGLPSDRFSAERTGGSVSTLTIQRTQQEDSAVYLCASSRVAASSYNEQFFGPGTRLTVL.

This clonotype was observed a handful of times. V is TRBV7-2 and J is TRBJ1-2; a weak D match, TRBD1 (6 bases). The CDR3 sequence is 15 residues long. The V end lost 5 bases, the J end lost 0 bases, and 13 bases lay between the germline ends. The germline V gene encodes CDR1 SGHTA and CDR2 FQGNSA. In nucleotides, the CDR3 is TGTGCCAGCAGCACGTACAGGGACGCTAACTATGGCTACACCTTC. Its translation is CASSTYRDANYGYTF.

V and J are TRBV6-1 and TRBJ1-6, with 7 bases fitting TRBD1. The V gene's germline CDR1 is MNHNS and CDR2 SASEGT. The CDR3 is made up of 14 amino acids. The V segment lost 7 bases and the J segment 8 bases; nucleotides outside the gene matches: 8. CDR3: CASTLTGLDSPLHF. The CDR3 DNA reads as TGTGCCAGCACTCTGACAGGGTTAGATTCACCCCTCCACTTT.

This clonotype came up many times. CDR3 amino acids: CASSPWTGGNYGYTF. The CDR3 nucleotides read TGTGCCAGCAGTCCCTGGACAGGGGGGAACTATGGCTACACCTTC. The chain recombines TRBV28 with TRBJ1-2, with TRBD1 identical over 10 bases. CDR1 is MDHEN and CDR2 is SYDVKM in the germline V gene. The trim removed 5 bases at V and 2 bases at J, leaving 5 bases unmatched. This CDR3 region has 15 residues.

The chain links TRBV6-5 to TRBJ1-1; D ambiguous. The CDR3 is 11 amino acids. Trimming cost V 3 bases and J 8 bases, with 7 bases left between them. Germline assignment: CDR1 MNHEY and CDR2 SVGAGI. The CDR3 reads CASSYLGEAFF. The CDR3 DNA reads as TGTGCCAGCAGTTATTTGGGGGAAGCTTTCTTT.

The J gene is TRBJ2-7, the V gene TRBV19, with TRBD1 matching over 9 bases. Unmatched junction bases numbered 11, after V lost 8 bases and J lost 6 bases. Per the germline V gene, CDR1 is LNHDA and CDR2 is SQIVND (reference sequence). The CDR3 is 14 amino acids. CDR3 loop: CASLPGQGLAEQYF. Written as DNA, the CDR3 is TGTGCCAGTCTTCCGGGACAGGGCCTAGCCGAGCAGTACTTC.

This clonotype was detected many times. The rearrangement links TRBV11-2 to TRBJ2-3; D gene ambiguous. V shed 5 bases and J shed 2 bases, with 11 bases lying between them. The CDR3 sequence is 14 residues long. CDR1 SGHAT and CDR2 FQNNGV come from the germline V gene. The DNA of the CDR3 is TGTGCCAGCAGCAACCCCGCCGTCACAGATACGCAGTATTTT. Its protein product is CASSNPAVTDTQYF. The entire variable domain, with the rest obtained from reference TRBV11-2 and TRBJ2-3, is as follows: EAGVAQSPRYKIIEKRQSVAFWCNPISGHATLYWYQQILGQGPKLLIQFQNNGVVDDSQLPKDRFSAERLKGVDSTLKIQPAKLEDSAVYLCASSNPAVTDTQYFGPGTRLTVL.

This clonotype was recorded many times. This chain links TRBV19 with TRBJ1-2; 8 bases are shared with TRBD1. CDR1 and CDR2 from the germline V gene are LNHDA and SQIVND (reference sequence). The CDR3 has 13 residues. J gave up 8 bases and V 3 bases, and 5 bases lay outside the gene matches. The CDR3 DNA follows: TGTGCCAGTAGTATTCGGACAGGGAGCGGCTACACCTTC. Its translation: CASSIRTGSGYTF.

This clonotype has ten or more counts. The chain carries TRBV4-3 and TRBJ1-5, with D maybe TRBD1 (5 bases). Trimming removed 1 base at V and 6 bases at J, with 13 bases between. The V gene's germline CDR1 is LGHNA and CDR2 YSLEER. This CDR3 contains 15 residues. The CDR3 loop reads CASSQVYQGTQPQHF. The CDR3, as DNA: TGCGCCAGCAGCCAAGTTTACCAGGGAACTCAGCCCCAGCATTTT.